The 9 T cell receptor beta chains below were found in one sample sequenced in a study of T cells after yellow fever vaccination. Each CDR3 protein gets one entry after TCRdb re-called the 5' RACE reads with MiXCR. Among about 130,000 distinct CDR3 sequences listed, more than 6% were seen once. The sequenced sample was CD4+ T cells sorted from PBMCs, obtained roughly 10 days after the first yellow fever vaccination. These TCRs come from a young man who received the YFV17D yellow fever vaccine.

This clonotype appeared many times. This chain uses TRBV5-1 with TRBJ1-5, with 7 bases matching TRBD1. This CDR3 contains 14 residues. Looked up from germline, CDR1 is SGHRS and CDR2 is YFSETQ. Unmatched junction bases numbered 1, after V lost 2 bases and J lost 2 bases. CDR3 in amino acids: CASSFGTGNQPQHF. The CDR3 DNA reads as TGCGCCAGCAGCTTTGGGACAGGCAATCAGCCCCAGCATTTT.

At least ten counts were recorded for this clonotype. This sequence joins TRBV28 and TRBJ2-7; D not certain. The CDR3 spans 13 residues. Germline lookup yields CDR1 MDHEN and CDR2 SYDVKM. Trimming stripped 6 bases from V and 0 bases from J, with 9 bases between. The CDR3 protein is CASRDGISYEQYV. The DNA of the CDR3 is TGTGCCAGCAGGGACGGAATCTCCTACGAGCAGTACGTC.

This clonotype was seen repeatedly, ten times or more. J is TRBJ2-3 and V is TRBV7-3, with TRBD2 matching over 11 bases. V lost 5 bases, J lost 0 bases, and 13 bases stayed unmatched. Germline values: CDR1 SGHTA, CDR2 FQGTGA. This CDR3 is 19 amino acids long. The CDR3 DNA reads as TGTGCCAGCAGCCGAACCTCCAGACTAGCGGGGACTAGCACAGATACGCAGTATTTT. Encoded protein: CASSRTSRLAGTSTDTQYF. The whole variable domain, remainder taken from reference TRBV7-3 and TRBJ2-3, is GAGVSQTPSNKVTEKGKYVELRCDPISGHTALYWYRQSLGQGPEFLIYFQGTGAADDSGLPNDRFFAVRPEGSVSTLKIQRTERGDSAVYLCASSRTSRLAGTSTDTQYFGPGTRLTVL.

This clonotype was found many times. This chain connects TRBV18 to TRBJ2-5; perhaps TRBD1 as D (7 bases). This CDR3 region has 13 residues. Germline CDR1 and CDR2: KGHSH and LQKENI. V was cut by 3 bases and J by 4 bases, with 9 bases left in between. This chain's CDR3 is CASSPRGVETQYF. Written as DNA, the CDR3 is TGTGCCAGCTCACCCAGGGGGGTAGAGACCCAGTACTTC.

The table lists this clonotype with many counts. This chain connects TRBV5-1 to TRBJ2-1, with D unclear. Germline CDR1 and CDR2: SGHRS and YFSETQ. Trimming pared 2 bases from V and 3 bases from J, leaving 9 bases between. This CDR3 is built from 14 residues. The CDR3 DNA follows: TGCGCCAGCAGCTTAGGTCAGGTCTACAATGAGCAGTTCTTC. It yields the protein CASSLGQVYNEQFF.

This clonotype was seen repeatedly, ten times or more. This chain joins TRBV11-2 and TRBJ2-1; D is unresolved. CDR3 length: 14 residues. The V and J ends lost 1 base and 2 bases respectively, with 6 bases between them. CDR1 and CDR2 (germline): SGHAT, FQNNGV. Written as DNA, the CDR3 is TGTGCCAGCAGCTTAGTGCTAACCTACAATGAGCAGTTCTTC. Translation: CASSLVLTYNEQFF.

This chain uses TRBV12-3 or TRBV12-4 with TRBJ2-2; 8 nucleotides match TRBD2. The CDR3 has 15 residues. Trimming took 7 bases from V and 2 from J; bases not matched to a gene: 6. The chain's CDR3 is CASTQRGGNTGELFF. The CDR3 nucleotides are TGTGCCAGCACTCAACGGGGGGGAAACACCGGGGAGCTGTTTTTT.

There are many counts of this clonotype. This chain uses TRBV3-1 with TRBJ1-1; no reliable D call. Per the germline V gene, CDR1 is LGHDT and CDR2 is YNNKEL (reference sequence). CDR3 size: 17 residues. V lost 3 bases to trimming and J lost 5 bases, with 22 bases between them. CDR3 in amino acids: CASSHDSAGMVGTEAFF. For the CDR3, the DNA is TGTGCCAGCAGCCACGATTCGGCGGGGATGGTGGGTACTGAAGCTTTCTTT.

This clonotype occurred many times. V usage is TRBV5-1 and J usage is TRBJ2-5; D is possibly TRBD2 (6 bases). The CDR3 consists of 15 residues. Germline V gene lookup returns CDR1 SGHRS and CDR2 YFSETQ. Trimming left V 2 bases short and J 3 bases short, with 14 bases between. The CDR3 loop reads CASSFLKGGKETQYF. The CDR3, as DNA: TGCGCCAGCAGCTTTTTAAAGGGAGGAAAAGAGACCCAGTACTTC.